This T cell receptor (beta chain) was recorded in a study of blood T cells in healthy people across ages. Study-wide results and limits: Unknown CMV status may confound age-related changes in expanded clones. Estimated diversity across one million T cells was deemed an underestimate. Compared with aged donors, long-lived donors showed fewer expanded clones, suggesting selection.

Looked up from germline, CDR1 is DFQATT and CDR2 is SNEGSKA (reference sequence). There are 13 residues in the CDR3. In each sample, at least 6.5 million PBMCs were isolated. Through a sample-barcoded 5' primer and a J-beta primer mix, a second PCR was run for 7 to 11 cycles. Each CDR3 protein is one row after TCRdb ran MiXCR on the 5' RACE reads. The table shows fewer than 800,000 distinct CDR3 sequences, with 20% to 25% occurring only once. A remark on this clonotype: Its antigen is unidentified. A read error may account for a junction end that differs from germline.

The receptor was derived from a man aged 65-85 years in good health. This sequence joins TRBV20-1 and TRBJ2-5, with 12 bases fitting TRBD2. The sample was blood. This CDR3 is CSARPGTSGQSLF. In DNA form, the CDR3 reads TGCAGTGCTAGACCCGGGACTAGCGGGCAGTCACTCTTC.